This T cell receptor (beta chain) derives from a study of metastatic and nonmetastatic thyroid tumors. The overall study: For malignant and benign thyroid patients, tumor or nodule tissue and blood were the sources whose repertoires were compared.

In its sample, this clone was seen many times. The antigen remains undetermined. After removal of 8 bases from V and 2 bases from J, the junction contained 8 bases not matched to a gene. The CDR3 contains 14 residues. CDR1 is KGHSH and CDR2 is LQKENI in the germline V gene. Every patient was untreated before thyroid surgery. Notes on the study in general: It was reportedly found that TCR beta diversity was significantly higher in malignant thyroid tumors than in benign nodules, a difference seen in both blood and tumor samples.

In the source study's methods: The study built a papillary thyroid cancer distant-metastasis classifier from CDR3 differences across clinicopathological groups. TCRdb re-clonotyped the PCR reads via MiXCR. These V and J calls are TCRdb output, not the study's own analysis. The profile covers tens of thousands of clones, with 4% to 5% appearing a single time and about 22% taken by the ten largest. Sample: blood. This sequence originates from a female donor with papillary thyroid cancer or a benign thyroid nodule (not recorded which). Some clones in this sample may be carry-over from other donors' samples. The chain employs TRBV18 and TRBJ2-5, with 7 bases matching TRBD2. CDR3 sequence (DNA): TGTGCCAGCCACGGGGGGACGGGACAAGAGACCCAGTACTTC. Its translation: CASHGGTGQETQYF.